This T cell receptor (beta chain) was profiled in a study of T cell responses to AZD1222 COVID-19 vaccine. Study-level findings and limits: Targeting of unmutated variant regions was reportedly seen in nearly half of spike-specific TCRs. Repertoire samples came only from after the peak T cell response.

Here immunoSEQ multiplex PCR was the method, and the copy in TCRdb shows in-frame clones only, minus some. This sample has some 150,000 clones, with 86% found just once. This clone was observed once. Its antigen is unknown. Unmatched junction bases numbered 10, after V lost 3 bases and J lost 5 bases. The germline V gene has CDR1 MNHNS and CDR2 SASEGT. The CDR3 spans 16 residues. Both about-4-week and about-12-week second-dose recipients were combined. This TCR derives from an adult who received the AZD1222 COVID-19 vaccine. Sequenced here: peripheral blood, sampled 28 days after the second AZD1222 dose. The gene calls are TRBV6-1 and TRBJ2-1; 7 nucleotides line up with TRBD1. The CDR3 is CASSDFPGTVNNEQFF. CDR3 nucleotide sequence: TGTGCCAGCAGTGATTTCCCCGGGACAGTCAACAATGAGCAGTTCTTC.